This TCR beta chain was identified during a study of T cell responses to AZD1222 COVID-19 vaccine. Study conclusions and caveats: Researchers took repertoire samples only after the peak T cell response had come.

CDR1 MDHEN and CDR2 SYDVKM come from the germline V gene. The CDR3 covers 16 residues. V lost 5 bases to trimming and J lost 0 bases, with 14 bases between them. The data were produced by immunoSEQ multiplex PCR, yet TCRdb's version contains in-frame clones alone and is incomplete. The sample comprises approximately 110,000 clones, roughly 87% of which are singletons, and over 35% rests with the top ten. To note about this clone: Antigen: not known.

The specimen was peripheral blood, collected 28 days after the second AZD1222 dose. This TCR was sampled from an adult who received the AZD1222 COVID-19 vaccine. The V gene is TRBV28, the J gene TRBJ2-1, with D tentatively TRBD1 (6 bases). CDR3 sequence: CASSKQGSSSYNEQFF. CDR3 nucleotides: TGTGCCAGCAGTAAACAGGGATCGAGCTCCTACAATGAGCAGTTCTTC. The complete variable domain, with remaining parts taken from reference TRBV28 and TRBJ2-1, reads DVKVTQSSRYLVKRTGEKVFLECVQDMDHENMFWYRQDPGLGLRLIYFSYDVKMKEKGDIPEGYSVSREKKERFSLILESASTNQTSMYLCASSKQGSSSYNEQFFGPGTRLTVL.